The 10 T cell receptor beta chains below come from one sample, sequenced in a study of long-term antiretroviral therapy in people with HIV. With survey level as its setting, the immunoSEQ assay was v3.0. TCRdb keeps only in-frame clones here, not all; method: immunoSEQ multiplex PCR. The repertoire has some 16,000 clones, 80% of them found once; the top ten carry approximately 4.2%. The source was unsorted PBMCs, collected 0.1 years before starting antiretroviral therapy. The origin of the receptors is a man aged 18 to 30 with HIV.

The chain uses TRBV7-2 and TRBJ1-2, with D perhaps matching TRBD1 (6 bases). CDR1 and CDR2 (germline): SGHTA, FQGNSA. Trimming stripped 5 bases from V and 11 bases from J, with 24 bases between. This CDR3 is 15 amino acids long. CDR3 amino acids: CASSPDSSVGFGYTF. The CDR3 region has the DNA TGTGCCAGCAGCCCGGACAGCTCTGTGGGGTTTGGTTACACCTTC.

The chain carries TRBV5-6 and TRBJ2-1, with TRBD1 matching 10 bases. Unmatched junction bases numbered 6, after V lost 3 bases and J lost 6 bases. The CDR3 is made up of 15 amino acids. In germline, CDR1 is SGHDT, CDR2 YYEEEE. The DNA for the CDR3 is TGTGCCAGCAGCTCGACAGGGGGCAAAATCAATGAGCAGTTCTTC. The encoded protein is CASSSTGGKINEQFF.

The chain couples TRBV20-1 to TRBJ2-7, with TRBD1 identical over 8 bases. The CDR3 contains 11 residues. The germline V gene encodes CDR1 DFQATT and CDR2 SNEGSKA (reference sequence). V lost 7 bases, J lost 5 bases, and 4 bases stayed unmatched. The CDR3 nucleotides are TGCAGTGGCAGGGGGCTCGACGAGCAGTACTTC. This sequence encodes CSGRGLDEQYF.

J is TRBJ2-7 and V is TRBV18; no clear D gene. There are 17 residues in the CDR3. The germline V gene encodes CDR1 KGHSH and CDR2 LQKENI. V lost 2 bases and J lost 1, with 18 bases in between. Written as DNA, the CDR3 is TGTGCCAGCTCACCATACGTTTTAGAGGAGAGATCCTACGAGCAGTACTTC. It is translated as CASSPYVLEERSYEQYF.

This chain's CDR3 is CASSLGLAGGHDTQYF. Written as DNA, the CDR3 is TGTGCCAGCAGTTTGGGGCTAGCGGGGGGGCATGATACGCAGTATTTT. The J gene is TRBJ2-3, the V gene TRBV28; 12 positions match TRBD2. CDR1 is MDHEN and CDR2 is SYDVKM in the germline V gene. Unmatched junction bases numbered 7, after V lost 3 bases and J lost 6 bases. CDR3 length equals 16 residues.

This CDR3 is CASSESSGGANEQFF. The CDR3 bases are TGTGCCAGCAGTGAATCTAGCGGGGGGGCCAATGAGCAGTTCTTC. The chain uses TRBV2 and TRBJ2-1, with 12 bases fitting TRBD2. Germline CDR1 reads SNHLY; CDR2 reads FYNNEI. J was trimmed by 6 bases and V by 2 bases; bases with no gene match: 2. CDR3 length: 15 amino acids.

This chain links TRBV11-2 with TRBJ2-1; 7 bases map to TRBD1. The CDR3 is 16 residues long. In germline, CDR1 is SGHAT, CDR2 FQNNGV. Trimming took 1 base from V and 4 from J; bases not matched to a gene: 7. The chain's CDR3 is CASSLVGTEQYNEQFF. CDR3 sequence (DNA): TGTGCCAGCAGCTTAGTAGGGACAGAGCAATACAATGAGCAGTTCTTC.

This clone was observed once. The chain carries TRBV9 and TRBJ2-2; D may correspond to TRBD1 or TRBD2 (5 bases each). The CDR3 is 14 residues long. V was cut by 0 bases and J by 4 bases, with 7 bases left in between. CDR1 is SGDLS, CDR2 YYNGEE, per germline. The CDR3 loop reads CASSVVGGTGELFF. CDR3 bases: TGTGCCAGCAGCGTAGTTGGGGGCACCGGGGAGCTGTTTTTT. The full variable domain, rest sourced from reference TRBV9 and TRBJ2-2, is DSGVTQTPKHLITATGQRVTLRCSPRSGDLSVYWYQQSLDQGLQFLIQYYNGEERAKGNILERFSAQQFPDLHSELNLSSLELGDSALYFCASSVVGGTGELFFGEGSRLTVL.

The J gene is TRBJ2-1, the V gene TRBV10-2, with a tentative D call TRBD1 (6 bases). CDR3 size: 16 residues. V was clipped by 0 bases and J by 8 bases, with 17 bases between them. CDR1 and CDR2 (germline): WSHSY, SAAADI. The CDR3 protein is CASSESSWGRSHEQFF. CDR3 sequence (DNA): TGCGCCAGCAGTGAGTCAAGTTGGGGGCGGTCCCATGAGCAGTTCTTC.

The chain recombines TRBV9 with TRBJ2-4, with 10 bases fitting TRBD1. The CDR3 covers 15 residues. V lost 3 bases, J lost 6 bases, and 6 bases stayed unmatched. Germline lookup yields CDR1 SGDLS and CDR2 YYNGEE. The CDR3 loop is CASSGDRGGINIQYF. CDR3 nucleotide sequence: TGTGCCAGCAGCGGGGACAGGGGAGGAATAAACATTCAGTACTTC. Looking up the rest from reference TRBV9 and TRBJ2-4 gives the full variable domain: DSGVTQTPKHLITATGQRVTLRCSPRSGDLSVYWYQQSLDQGLQFLIQYYNGEERAKGNILERFSAQQFPDLHSELNLSSLELGDSALYFCASSGDRGGINIQYFGAGTRLSVL.